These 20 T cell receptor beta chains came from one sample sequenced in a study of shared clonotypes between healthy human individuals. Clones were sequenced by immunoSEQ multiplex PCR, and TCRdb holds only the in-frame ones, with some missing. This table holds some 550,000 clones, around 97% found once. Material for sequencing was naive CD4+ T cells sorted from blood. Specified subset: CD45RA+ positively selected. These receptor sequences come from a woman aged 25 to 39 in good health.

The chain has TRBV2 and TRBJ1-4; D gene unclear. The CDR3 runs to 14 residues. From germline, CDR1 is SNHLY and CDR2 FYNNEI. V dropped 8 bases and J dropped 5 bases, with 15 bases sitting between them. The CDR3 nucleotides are TGTGCCAGCCGAACGGCTCAGGTCAATGAAAAACTGTTTTTT. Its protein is CASRTAQVNEKLFF.

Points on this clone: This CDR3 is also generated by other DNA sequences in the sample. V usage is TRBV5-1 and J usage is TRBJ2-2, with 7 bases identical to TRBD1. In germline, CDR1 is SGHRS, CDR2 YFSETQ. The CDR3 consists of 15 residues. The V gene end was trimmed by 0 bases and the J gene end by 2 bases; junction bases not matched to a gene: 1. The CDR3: CASSLGTGNTGELFF. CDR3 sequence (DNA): TGCGCCAGCAGCTTGGGGACAGGCAACACCGGGGAGCTGTTTTTT.

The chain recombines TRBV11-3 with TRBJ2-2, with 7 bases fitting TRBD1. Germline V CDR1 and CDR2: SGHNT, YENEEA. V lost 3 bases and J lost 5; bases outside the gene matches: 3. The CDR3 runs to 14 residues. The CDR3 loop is CASSLTGSTGELFF. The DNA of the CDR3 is TGTGCCAGCAGCTTGACAGGGTCGACCGGGGAGCTGTTTTTT.

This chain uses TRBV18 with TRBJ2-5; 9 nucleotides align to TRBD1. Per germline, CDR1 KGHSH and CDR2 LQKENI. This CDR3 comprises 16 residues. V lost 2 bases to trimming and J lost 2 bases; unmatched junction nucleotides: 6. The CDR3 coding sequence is TGTGCCAGCTCACCAACCGTCGGACAGGGGCAAGAGACCCAGTACTTC. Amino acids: CASSPTVGQGQETQYF.

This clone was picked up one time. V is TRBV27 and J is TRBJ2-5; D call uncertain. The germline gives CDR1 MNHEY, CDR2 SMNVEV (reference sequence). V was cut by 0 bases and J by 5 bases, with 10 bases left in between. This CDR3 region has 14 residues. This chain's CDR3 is CASSLSPRRETQYF. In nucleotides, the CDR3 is TGTGCCAGCAGTTTATCACCCCGGCGGGAGACCCAGTACTTC.

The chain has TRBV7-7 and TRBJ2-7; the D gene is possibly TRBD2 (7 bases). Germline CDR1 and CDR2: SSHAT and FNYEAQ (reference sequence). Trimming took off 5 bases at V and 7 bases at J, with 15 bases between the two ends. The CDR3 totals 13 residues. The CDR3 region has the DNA TGTGCCAGCAGCGCGGACGGGGGGCGGGAGCAGTACTTC. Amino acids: CASSADGGREQYF.

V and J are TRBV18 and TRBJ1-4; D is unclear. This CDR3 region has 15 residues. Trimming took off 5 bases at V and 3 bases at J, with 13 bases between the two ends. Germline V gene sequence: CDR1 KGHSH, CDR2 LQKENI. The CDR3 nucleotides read TGTGCCAGCTCAAGGGAGGACGGTTCTAATGAAAAACTGTTTTTT. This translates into CASSREDGSNEKLFF.

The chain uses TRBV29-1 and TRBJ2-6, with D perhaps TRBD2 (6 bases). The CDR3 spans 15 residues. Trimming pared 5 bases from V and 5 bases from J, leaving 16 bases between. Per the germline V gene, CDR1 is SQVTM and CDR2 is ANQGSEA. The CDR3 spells CSVCDGLSRANVLTF. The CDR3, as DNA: TGCAGCGTTTGTGACGGACTAAGTCGGGCCAACGTCCTGACTTTC.

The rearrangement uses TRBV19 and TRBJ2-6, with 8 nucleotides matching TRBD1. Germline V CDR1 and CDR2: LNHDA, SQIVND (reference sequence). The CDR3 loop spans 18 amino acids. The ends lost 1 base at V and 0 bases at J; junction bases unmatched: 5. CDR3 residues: CASSIARDRFSGANVLTF. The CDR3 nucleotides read TGTGCCAGTAGTATAGCTCGGGACAGGTTCTCTGGGGCCAACGTCCTGACTTTC.

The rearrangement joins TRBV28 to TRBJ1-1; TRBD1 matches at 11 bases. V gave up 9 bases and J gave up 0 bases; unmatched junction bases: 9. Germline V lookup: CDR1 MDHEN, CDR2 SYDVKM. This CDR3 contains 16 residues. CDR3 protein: CASSDRGQPLNTEAFF. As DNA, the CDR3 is TGTGCCAGTTCGGACAGGGGGCAGCCCCTGAACACTGAAGCTTTCTTT.

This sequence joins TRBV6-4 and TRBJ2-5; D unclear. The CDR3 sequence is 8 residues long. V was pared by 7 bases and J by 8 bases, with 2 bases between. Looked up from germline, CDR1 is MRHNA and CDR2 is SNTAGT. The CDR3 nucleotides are TGTGCCAGCACCACCCAGTACTTC. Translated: CASTTQYF.

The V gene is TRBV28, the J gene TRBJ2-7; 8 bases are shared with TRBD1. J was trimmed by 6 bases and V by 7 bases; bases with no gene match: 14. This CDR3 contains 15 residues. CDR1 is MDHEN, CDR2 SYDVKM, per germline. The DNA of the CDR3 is TGTGCCAGCACCGGACAGGGAAAGGCTCAGGCCGAGCAGTACTTC. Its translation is CASTGQGKAQAEQYF.

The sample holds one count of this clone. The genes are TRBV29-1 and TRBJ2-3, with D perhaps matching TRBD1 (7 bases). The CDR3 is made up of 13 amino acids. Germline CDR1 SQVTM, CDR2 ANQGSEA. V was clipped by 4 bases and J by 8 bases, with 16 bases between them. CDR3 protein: CSVARGRETTQYF. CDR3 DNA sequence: TGCAGCGTTGCGAGGGGGCGGGAAACTACGCAGTATTTT.

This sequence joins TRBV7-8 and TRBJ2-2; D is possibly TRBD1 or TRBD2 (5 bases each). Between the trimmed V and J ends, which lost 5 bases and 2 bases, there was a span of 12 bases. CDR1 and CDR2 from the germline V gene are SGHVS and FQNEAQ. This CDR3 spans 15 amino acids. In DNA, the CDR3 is TGTGCCAGCAGCACGGGACGGACTAACACCGGGGAGCTGTTTTTT. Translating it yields CASSTGRTNTGELFF.

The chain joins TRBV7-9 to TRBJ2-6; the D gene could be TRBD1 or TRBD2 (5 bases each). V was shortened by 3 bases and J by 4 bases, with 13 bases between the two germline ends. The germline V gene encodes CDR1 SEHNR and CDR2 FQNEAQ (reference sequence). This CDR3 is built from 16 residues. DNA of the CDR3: TGTGCCAGCAGCTTCCCCCCAGGGACCGGGGCCAACGTCCTGACTTTC. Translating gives CASSFPPGTGANVLTF.

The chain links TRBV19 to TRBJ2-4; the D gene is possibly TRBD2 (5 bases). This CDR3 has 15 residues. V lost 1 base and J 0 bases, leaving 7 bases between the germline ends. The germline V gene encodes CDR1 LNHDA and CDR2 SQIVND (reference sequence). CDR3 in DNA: TGTGCCAGTAGTATAGGGAGGCTAGCCAAAAACATTCAGTACTTC. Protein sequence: CASSIGRLAKNIQYF.

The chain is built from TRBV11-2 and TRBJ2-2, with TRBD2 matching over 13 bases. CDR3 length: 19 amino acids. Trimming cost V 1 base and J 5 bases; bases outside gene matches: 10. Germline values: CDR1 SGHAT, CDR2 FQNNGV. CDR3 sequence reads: CASSLGRTSGSVGTGELFF. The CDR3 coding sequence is TGTGCCAGCAGCTTAGGCCGGACTAGCGGGAGTGTTGGAACCGGGGAGCTGTTTTTT.

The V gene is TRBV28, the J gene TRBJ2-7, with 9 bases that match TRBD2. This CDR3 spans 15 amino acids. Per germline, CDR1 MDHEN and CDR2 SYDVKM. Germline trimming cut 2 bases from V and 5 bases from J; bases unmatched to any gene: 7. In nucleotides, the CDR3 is TGTGCCAGCAGTTTAGGGGCTAGCGGGACCCACGAGCAGTACTTC. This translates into CASSLGASGTHEQYF.

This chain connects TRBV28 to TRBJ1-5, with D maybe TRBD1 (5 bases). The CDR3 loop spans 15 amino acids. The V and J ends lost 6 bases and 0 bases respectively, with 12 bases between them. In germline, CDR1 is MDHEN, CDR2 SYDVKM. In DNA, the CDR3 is TGTGCCAGCAGGGCCCCGCAGGGTAGCAATCAGCCCCAGCATTTT. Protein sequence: CASRAPQGSNQPQHF.

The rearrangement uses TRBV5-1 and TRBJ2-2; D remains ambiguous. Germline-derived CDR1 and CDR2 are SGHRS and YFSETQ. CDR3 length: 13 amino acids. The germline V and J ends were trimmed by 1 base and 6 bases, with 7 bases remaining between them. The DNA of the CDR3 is TGCGCCAGCAGCTTGACCTTAGCCGGGGAGCTGTTTTTT. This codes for CASSLTLAGELFF.